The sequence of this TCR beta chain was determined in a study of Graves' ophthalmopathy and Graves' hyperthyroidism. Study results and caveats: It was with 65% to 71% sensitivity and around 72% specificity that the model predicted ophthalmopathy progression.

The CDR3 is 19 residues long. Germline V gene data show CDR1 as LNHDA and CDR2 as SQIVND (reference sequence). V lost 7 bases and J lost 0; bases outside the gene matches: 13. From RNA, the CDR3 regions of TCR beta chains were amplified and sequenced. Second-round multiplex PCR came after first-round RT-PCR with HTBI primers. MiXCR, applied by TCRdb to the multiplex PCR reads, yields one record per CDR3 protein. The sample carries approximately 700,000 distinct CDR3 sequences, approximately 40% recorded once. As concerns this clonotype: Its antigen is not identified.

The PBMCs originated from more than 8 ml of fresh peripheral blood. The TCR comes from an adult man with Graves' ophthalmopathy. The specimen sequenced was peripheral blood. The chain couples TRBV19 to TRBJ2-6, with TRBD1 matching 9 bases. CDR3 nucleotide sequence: TGTGCCAGTACCTCCGGGACAGGGCTTATTCCCTCTGGGGCCAACGTCCTGACTTTC. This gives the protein CASTSGTGLIPSGANVLTF.